This T cell receptor beta chain stems from a study of CD4+ T cells in melanoma. Overall study findings and caveats: Diverse differentiation states were reported for melanoma neoantigen-specific CD4+ T cells. CD8+ T cell, macrophage and B cell function reportedly correlated with neoantigen-specific CD4+ T cells.

The data were produced by immunoSEQ multiplex PCR, yet TCRdb's version contains in-frame clones alone and is incomplete. The data contain 20,000 to 25,000 clones, approximately 80% of them seen just once; the ten biggest clones take up 3.6%. On this clone itself: Its antigen is currently unknown.

Sequencing input: cells from a culture (not recorded whether cultured in vitro). The sequence was obtained from a human donor with melanoma.

The CDR3 sequence is CATSRDIMGLAGDTDTQYF. The DNA for the CDR3 is TGTGCCACCAGCAGAGATATAATGGGACTAGCGGGGGACACAGATACGCAGTATTTT. V is TRBV15 and J is TRBJ2-3, with 14 bases aligning to TRBD2. Trimming cost V 0 bases and J 2 bases; bases outside gene matches: 7. The germline V gene has CDR1 LNHNV and CDR2 YYDKDF (reference sequence). The CDR3 has 19 residues.